Shown below are 27 T cell receptor beta chains from a single sample sequenced in a study of blood T cell repertoires in COVID-19. Using immunoSEQ multiplex PCR, the repertoire was profiled, and TCRdb retains in-frame clones only, with some absent. The data show about 440,000 clones, roughly 91% seen once. Input material: PBMCs or T cells enriched from blood (not recorded which). Source of these receptors: a man aged 18 to 35 who had recovered from COVID-19.

The rearrangement joins TRBV7-9 to TRBJ1-1, with 7 bases aligning to TRBD1. CDR3 length equals 14 residues. J was trimmed by 0 bases and V by 5 bases; bases with no gene match: 3. Germline V gene lookup returns CDR1 SEHNR and CDR2 FQNEAQ (reference sequence). The chain's CDR3 is CASSATGMNTEAFF. In nucleotides, the CDR3 is TGTGCCAGCAGCGCGACAGGGATGAACACTGAAGCTTTCTTT.

The V gene is TRBV6-5, the J gene TRBJ2-1; D not resolved. The CDR3 spans 13 residues. V dropped 8 bases and J dropped 2 bases, with 10 bases sitting between them. Germline CDR1 reads MNHEY; CDR2 reads SVGAGI. CDR3 sequence: CASVRETYNEQFF. The CDR3 DNA reads as TGTGCCAGCGTGAGAGAAACCTACAATGAGCAGTTCTTC.

The chain links TRBV5-1 to TRBJ1-5; TRBD1 matches at 9 bases. Germline V lookup: CDR1 SGHRS, CDR2 YFSETQ. V lost 4 bases and J lost 7; bases outside the gene matches: 9. This CDR3 is 15 amino acids long. CDR3 DNA: TGCGCCAGCAGCCCCGGGACAGGGAATGTACAGCCCCAGCATTTT. Amino acids: CASSPGTGNVQPQHF.

This rearrangement joins TRBV5-1 to TRBJ2-5; 7 bases match TRBD2. The CDR3 is 17 amino acids. V was clipped by 4 bases and J by 1 base; unmatched bases: 13. In germline, CDR1 is SGHRS, CDR2 YFSETQ. The CDR3 region has the DNA TGCGCCAGCAGCATAGGAGGAGCTAGCGGAACCCAAGAGACCCAGTACTTC. Protein: CASSIGGASGTQETQYF.

This chain connects TRBV19 to TRBJ2-1, with 7 nucleotides matching TRBD2. From germline, CDR1 is LNHDA and CDR2 SQIVND (reference sequence). V lost 4 bases and J lost 7; bases outside the gene matches: 4. The CDR3 runs to 13 residues. The chain's CDR3 is CASSRYGGNEQFF. In DNA, the CDR3 is TGTGCCAGTAGTAGATACGGGGGGAATGAGCAGTTCTTC.

The V call is TRBV9, the J call TRBJ1-4; D is perhaps TRBD1 (6 bases). The V gene lost 0 bases and the J gene lost 8 bases, with 14 bases spanning the gap. Germline CDR1 and CDR2: SGDLS and YYNGEE. The CDR3 sequence is 15 residues long. DNA for the CDR3: TGTGCCAGCAGCGTAGCGCCAGGGGCGCGGGAAAAACTGTTTTTT. The encoded protein is CASSVAPGAREKLFF.

This chain joins TRBV7-2 and TRBJ2-7; TRBD2 agrees at 13 bases. The CDR3 is 16 amino acids. The trim removed 5 bases at V and 4 bases at J, leaving 8 bases unmatched. Germline V gene data show CDR1 as SGHTA and CDR2 as FQGNSA. The CDR3 spells CASSGGLAGARYEQYF. As DNA, the CDR3 is TGTGCCAGCAGCGGAGGACTAGCGGGAGCTCGGTACGAGCAGTACTTC.

The V call is TRBV28, the J call TRBJ1-5; the D is unclear. Trimming took 3 bases from V and 5 from J, leaving 8 bases between them. The CDR3 has 13 residues. Germline loops: CDR1 MDHEN, CDR2 SYDVKM. The CDR3 sequence: CASSLYQDQPQHF. The CDR3 region has the DNA TGTGCCAGCAGTTTGTATCAGGATCAGCCCCAGCATTTT.

The V and J genes are TRBV30 and TRBJ1-4, with 9 bases that match TRBD1. CDR1 and CDR2 from the germline V gene are GTSNPN and SVGIG (reference sequence). J lost 4 bases, V lost 3 bases, and 18 bases had no gene match. The CDR3 runs 19 residues. CDR3 in DNA: TGTGCCTGGAGACCCGACCGACCGGGACAGGGCTTTAGTAATGAAAAACTGTTTTTT. Translating gives CAWRPDRPGQGFSNEKLFF.

The chain's CDR3 is CASSKGGRGAQETQYF. CDR3 sequence (DNA): TGTGCCAGCAGCAAGGGAGGGCGGGGGGCCCAAGAGACCCAGTACTTC. This chain connects TRBV7-7 to TRBJ2-5; 8 bases align to TRBD2. CDR1 and CDR2 from the germline V gene are SSHAT and FNYEAQ (reference sequence). The CDR3 loop spans 16 amino acids. Trimming cost V 5 bases and J 1 base; bases outside gene matches: 9.

A single count supports this clone. The chain couples TRBV4-1 to TRBJ2-7, with TRBD1 as a possible D gene (6 bases). Per the germline V gene, CDR1 is MGHRA and CDR2 is YSYEKL. Deletions cut 3 bases from V and 3 bases from J, with 24 bases between. There are 18 residues in the CDR3. Here the CDR3 DNA reads TGCGCCAGCAGCCAGACCCGGGACATCTTCCCCCTCTACTACGAGCAGTACTTC. Translation gives CASSQTRDIFPLYYEQYF.

The chain combines TRBV7-6 with TRBJ1-5; weak D call: TRBD1 (5 bases). Trimming cost V 1 base and J 3 bases, with 10 bases left between them. Germline CDR1 reads SGHVS; CDR2 reads FNYEAQ. This CDR3 has 15 residues. CDR3: CASSLGEGANQPQHF. CDR3 bases: TGTGCCAGCAGCTTAGGGGAAGGGGCCAATCAGCCCCAGCATTTT.

The chain employs TRBV5-1 and TRBJ1-4; D might be TRBD1 (5 bases). V was trimmed by 5 bases and J by 8 bases, leaving 19 bases between them. The CDR3 loop spans 15 amino acids. From germline, CDR1 is SGHRS and CDR2 YFSETQ. CDR3 sequence reads: CASRLEGRSGEKLFF. CDR3 DNA sequence: TGCGCCAGCAGACTTGAGGGGCGTAGCGGCGAAAAACTGTTTTTT.

This chain joins TRBV11-2 and TRBJ1-1; D unclear. V lost 5 bases, J lost 10 bases, and 14 bases lay in between. This CDR3 has 12 amino acids. Germline V gene lookup returns CDR1 SGHAT and CDR2 FQNNGV. CDR3: CASSAPTRVAFF. The CDR3 nucleotides read TGTGCCAGCAGCGCGCCCACGAGGGTAGCTTTCTTT. The complete variable domain, with remaining parts taken from reference TRBV11-2 and TRBJ1-1, reads EAGVAQSPRYKIIEKRQSVAFWCNPISGHATLYWYQQILGQGPKLLIQFQNNGVVDDSQLPKDRFSAERLKGVDSTLKIQPAKLEDSAVYLCASSAPTRVAFFGQGTRLTVV.

The chain carries TRBV11-2 and TRBJ2-7; 9 nucleotides agree with TRBD2. The CDR3 loop spans 15 amino acids. CDR1 is SGHAT and CDR2 is FQNNGV in the germline V gene. With 6 bases clipped from V and 3 bases from J, the junction kept 9 bases outside the gene matches. The CDR3 nucleotides read TGTGCCAGCAGTTCTCAGCGGGAGGTTGTCTACGAGCAGTACTTC. Encoded protein: CASSSQREVVYEQYF.

The chain carries TRBV12-3 or TRBV12-4 and TRBJ1-2; D might be TRBD1 (5 bases). V lost 6 bases to trimming and J lost 3 bases, with 8 bases between them. The CDR3 runs 12 residues. The CDR3 spells CASSVTDYGYTF. In nucleotides, the CDR3 is TGTGCCAGCAGCGTGACAGACTATGGCTACACCTTC.

The CDR3 DNA sequence: TGTGCCAGCAGTTTCACGGGACAGGGTTATGAAAAACTGTTTTTT. Translated: CASSFTGQGYEKLFF. J is TRBJ1-4 and V is TRBV27; TRBD1 matches 9 bases. The germline V gene encodes CDR1 MNHEY and CDR2 SMNVEV (reference sequence). This CDR3 has 15 amino acids. J lost 6 bases, V lost 3 bases, and 5 bases had no gene match.

CDR3 region: CATFSSGANVLTF. CDR3 coding DNA: TGTGCCACCTTTAGCTCTGGGGCCAACGTCCTGACTTTC. The chain links TRBV6-5 to TRBJ2-6; D gene ambiguous. Per the germline V gene, CDR1 is MNHEY and CDR2 is SVGAGI. The CDR3 extends over 13 amino acids. Deletions cut 10 bases from V and 0 bases from J, with 7 bases between.

This clone was seen only once. The gene calls are TRBV2 and TRBJ1-4; 7 bases line up with TRBD1. Germline values: CDR1 SNHLY, CDR2 FYNNEI. The CDR3 is 15 amino acids. Trimming took 5 bases from V and 4 from J; bases not matched to a gene: 7. As DNA, the CDR3 is TGTGCCAGCAGTCCGGGACAGTTCAGTAATGAAAAACTGTTTTTT. It codes for CASSPGQFSNEKLFF.

The chain recombines TRBV24-1 with TRBJ1-3, with D uncertain. The CDR3 has 13 amino acids. V shed 6 bases and J shed 4 bases, with 9 bases lying between them. The germline V gene encodes CDR1 KGHDR and CDR2 SFDVKD. The CDR3 bases are TGTGCCACCAGTTCCAGGCAAGGAAACACCATATATTTT. This translates into CATSSRQGNTIYF.

The sample holds a few counts of this clone. This chain connects TRBV2 to TRBJ2-7; 9 bases fit TRBD1. With 6 bases clipped from V and 2 bases from J, the junction kept 11 bases outside the gene matches. The CDR3 is 16 amino acids. Germline V gene data show CDR1 as SNHLY and CDR2 as FYNNEI. CDR3 protein: CASRGQGTTYAYEQYF. CDR3 nucleotides: TGTGCCAGCAGGGGACAGGGAACCACCTACGCCTACGAGCAGTACTTC.

The rearrangement links TRBV27 to TRBJ1-1; D unclear. CDR3 length equals 15 residues. V lost 6 bases and J 5 bases, leaving 19 bases between the germline ends. The germline gives CDR1 MNHEY, CDR2 SMNVEV (reference sequence). The CDR3 DNA follows: TGTGCCAGCAGCCCTAGACCTACGATTGAGACTGAAGCTTTCTTT. Its translation is CASSPRPTIETEAFF.

V gene TRBV5-6 combines with J gene TRBJ2-1, with D tentatively TRBD1 (6 bases). CDR1 and CDR2 (germline): SGHDT, YYEEEE. This CDR3 has 16 residues. Between the trimmed V and J ends, which lost 2 bases and 2 bases, there was a span of 14 bases. The CDR3 DNA sequence: TGTGCCAGCAGCTTCAGGGGTAGCTCTACCTACAATGAGCAGTTCTTC. Amino acid sequence: CASSFRGSSTYNEQFF.

This chain connects TRBV3-1 (or the pseudogene TRBV3-2) to TRBJ1-2; 9 bases are a match to TRBD1. The germline gives CDR1 LGHDT, CDR2 YNNKEL (reference sequence). The junction had 2 bases not matched to a gene; V was cut back by 8 bases and J by 1 base. This CDR3 contains 13 residues. CDR3 sequence (DNA): TGTGCCAGCGCGGACAGGGGTAACTATGGCTACACCTTC. Translating it yields CASADRGNYGYTF.

J is TRBJ1-1 and V is TRBV19; D is undetermined. The CDR3 runs 10 residues. Germline V gives CDR1 LNHDA, CDR2 SQIVND (reference sequence). V lost 9 bases and J 8 bases, leaving 10 bases between the germline ends. The CDR3 nucleotides read TGTGCCAGCCGGAGCTCCGAAGCTTTCTTT. Protein: CASRSSEAFF.

The rearrangement joins TRBV5-1 to TRBJ1-3, with 7 positions matching TRBD1. The germline V gene has CDR1 SGHRS and CDR2 YFSETQ. CDR3 size: 13 residues. V shed 6 bases, J shed 1 base, and the junction held 1 base outside the gene matches. This chain's CDR3 is CASKTGSGNTIYF. CDR3 bases: TGCGCCAGCAAGACAGGGTCTGGAAACACCATATATTTT. Combining the CDR3 with reference TRBV5-1 and TRBJ1-3 gives the whole variable domain KAGVTQTPRYLIKTRGQQVTLSCSPISGHRSVSWYQQTPGQGLQFLFEYFSETQRNKGNFPGRFSGRQFSNSRSEMNVSTLELGDSALYLCASKTGSGNTIYFGEGSWLTVV.

In its sample, this clone was seen many times. The same CDR3 can be traced to other DNA sequences in this sample. DNA for the CDR3: TGCAGCGTACGGACTAGCTACAATGAGCAGTTCTTC. This sequence encodes CSVRTSYNEQFF. V is TRBV29-1 and J is TRBJ2-1; 7 bases match TRBD2. From germline, CDR1 is SQVTM and CDR2 ANQGSEA. CDR3 length: 12 residues. The V gene end was trimmed by 6 bases and the J gene end by 3 bases; junction bases not matched to a gene: 2.